One sample yielded the 21 T cell receptor beta chains listed below, sequenced in a study of T cells in Graves' hyperthyroidism and ophthalmopathy. What was amplified from RNA transcripts were TCR beta CDR3 regions. When the TCR CDR3 underwent first-round RT-PCR, the HTBI primer set was used. Each CDR3 protein is one row after TCRdb ran MiXCR on the multiplex PCR reads. The repertoire holds around 600,000 distinct CDR3 sequences, 45% seen once, with less than 9% in the top ten. The sequencing input was peripheral blood or thyroid tissue (not recorded which). The source is an adult man with Graves' disease, either hyperthyroidism or ophthalmopathy (not recorded which).

This clonotype was observed at least ten times. The chain couples TRBV25-1 to TRBJ1-6; unclear D gene. The CDR3 has 14 amino acids. Trimming left V 4 bases short and J 0 bases short, with 4 bases between. CDR1 and CDR2 from the germline V gene are MGHDK and SYGVNS. CDR3 DNA sequence: TGTGCCAGCAGTGGGGACTCCTATAATTCACCCCTCCACTTT. Amino acid sequence: CASSGDSYNSPLHF.

This clonotype was seen a single time. Sequence at one end of the junction differs from germline and may be a read error. The chain recombines TRBV10-3 with TRBJ1-1; no clear D. Per germline, CDR1 ENHRY and CDR2 SYGVKD. The CDR3 spans 12 residues. The CDR3, as DNA: TGTGCCAGCAGTATACAGAACACTGAAGCTTTCTTT. It specifies CASSIQNTEAFF.

The J gene is TRBJ1-2, the V gene TRBV5-1, with 8 nucleotides matching TRBD1. The germline V gene has CDR1 SGHRS and CDR2 YFSETQ. The length of the CDR3 is 15 residues. The V segment lost 0 bases and the J segment 3 bases; nucleotides outside the gene matches: 4. This chain's CDR3 is CASSLALDRDYGYTF. The CDR3 nucleotides are TGCGCCAGCAGCTTGGCACTGGACAGGGACTATGGCTACACCTTC.

About this clonotype: This may arise from a read error, as a much more abundant clone is one base away. The CDR3 DNA follows: TGCAGCAACTTCGCGTTGGTGCGTGGGACTGAAGCTTTCTTT. Protein: CSNFALVRGTEAFF. The rearrangement links TRBV29-1 to TRBJ1-1; no clear D. The germline V gene encodes CDR1 SQVTM and CDR2 ANQGSEA. This CDR3 has 14 residues. Trimming took 8 bases from V and 5 from J, leaving 21 bases between them.

This clonotype was found many times. The J gene is TRBJ1-6, the V gene TRBV5-1; D ambiguous. Trimming removed 0 bases at V and 7 bases at J, with 11 bases between. This CDR3 is 15 amino acids long. CDR1 is SGHRS and CDR2 is YFSETQ in the germline V gene. The CDR3 DNA reads as TGCGCCAGCAGCTTGGTAGAGCGGGGAAATTCACCCCTCCACTTT. It translates to CASSLVERGNSPLHF.

The chain carries TRBV29-1 and TRBJ2-5; D is ambiguous. The V end was cut by 3 bases, the J end by 7 bases, with 12 bases between. This CDR3 spans 12 amino acids. Germline V gene data show CDR1 as SQVTM and CDR2 as ANQGSEA. CDR3 sequence (DNA): TGCAGCGTTGATAACCCAAAAGGGACCCAGTACTTC. Translated, it gives CSVDNPKGTQYF.

The genes are TRBV7-9 and TRBJ2-7; 14 nucleotides match TRBD2. Unmatched junction bases numbered 13, after V lost 5 bases and J lost 7 bases. Germline assignment: CDR1 SEHNR and CDR2 FQNEAQ (reference sequence). The CDR3 consists of 17 residues. The CDR3 reads CASSQVGTSGRIREQYF. CDR3 sequence (DNA): TGTGCCAGCAGCCAGGTTGGGACTAGCGGGAGAATACGGGAGCAGTACTTC. Variable domain in full (rest from reference TRBV7-9 and TRBJ2-7): DTGVSQNPRHKITKRGQNVTFRCDPISEHNRLYWYRQTLGQGPEFLTYFQNEAQLEKSRLLSDRFSAERPKGSFSTLEIQRTEQGDSAMYLCASSQVGTSGRIREQYFGPGTRLTVT.

The rearrangement links TRBV20-1 to TRBJ1-2, with a weak D call TRBD1 (6 bases). Germline V gene lookup returns CDR1 DFQATT and CDR2 SNEGSKA (reference sequence). V was trimmed by 0 bases and J by 0 bases, leaving 11 bases between them. The CDR3 is 15 amino acids. CDR3 protein: CSARDRTDTNYGYTF. The CDR3 DNA sequence: TGCAGTGCTAGAGACCGGACAGATACTAACTATGGCTACACCTTC.

This clonotype showed up many times. The chain employs TRBV7-8 and TRBJ1-4; tentative D call: TRBD1 (5 bases). This CDR3 has 13 amino acids. Germline CDR1 reads SGHVS; CDR2 reads FQNEAQ. Here the CDR3 reads CASGAPDNEKLFF. The CDR3 nucleotides are TGTGCGAGCGGGGCACCCGATAATGAAAAACTGTTTTTT.

V usage is TRBV7-2 and J usage is TRBJ2-7; TRBD2 aligns across 9 bases. Trimming removed 5 bases from V and 5 bases from J; junction bases left unmatched: 19. The germline gives CDR1 SGHTA, CDR2 FQGNSA. This CDR3 is 18 amino acids long. CDR3 loop: CASSQVIRASGAKDEQYF. The DNA for the CDR3 is TGTGCCAGCAGCCAAGTGATCAGGGCTAGCGGGGCGAAGGACGAGCAGTACTTC.

The chain joins TRBV10-3 to TRBJ2-7; TRBD1 matches 7 bases. CDR1 ENHRY and CDR2 SYGVKD come from the germline V gene. The CDR3 runs 15 residues. V lost 0 bases and J lost 3; bases outside the gene matches: 5. The CDR3 coding sequence is TGTGCCATCAGTGAGTCAGACAGGGTCGGCTACGAGCAGTACTTC. It yields the protein CAISESDRVGYEQYF.

The V call is TRBV24-1, the J call TRBJ2-7; TRBD1 agrees at 8 bases. V was pared by 3 bases and J by 6 bases, with 12 bases of the junction left unmatched. In germline, CDR1 is KGHDR, CDR2 SFDVKD. CDR3 length equals 16 residues. The CDR3 DNA follows: TGTGCCACCAGTGATACCGACAGGGGCCTTATTGGCGAGCAGTACTTC. Its protein is CATSDTDRGLIGEQYF.

Details on this clonotype: This may come from a read error, since a much larger clone is one base off. The chain joins TRBV10-1 to TRBJ2-2, with D perhaps matching TRBD2 (5 bases). V lost 4 bases and J lost 6, with 9 bases in between. Germline CDR1 and CDR2: WNHNN and SYGVQD (reference sequence). The CDR3 sequence is 13 residues long. The CDR3 sequence: CASSAGYAGELFF. Written as DNA, the CDR3 is TGCGCCAGCAGTGCGGGGTACGCCGGGGAGCTGTTTTTT.

A word on this clonotype: A read error may produce the germline difference seen at one junction end. The chain carries TRBV10-1 and TRBJ1-5, with unresolved D. Per germline, CDR1 WNHNN and CDR2 SYGVQD (reference sequence). CDR3 length: 13 amino acids. The CDR3: CASSEEGNQPQQF. The CDR3 nucleotides are TGCGCCAGCAGTGAAGAGGGAAATCAGCCCCAGCAATTT.

This rearrangement joins TRBV9 to TRBJ1-2, with D unclear. The length of the CDR3 is 15 residues. CDR1 is SGDLS, CDR2 YYNGEE, per germline. Trimming cost V 4 bases and J 5 bases, with 18 bases left between them. The CDR3 loop reads CASSPTGFGGYGYTF. The DNA for the CDR3 is TGTGCCAGCAGCCCGACCGGATTCGGCGGGTATGGCTACACCTTC.

The sample holds one count of this clonotype. The chain uses TRBV6-1 and TRBJ1-5; tentative D call: TRBD1 (5 bases). The ends were cut back, 5 bases at V and 2 bases at J, with 22 bases in the middle. The germline CDR1 and CDR2 sequences are MNHNS and SASEGT. This CDR3 spans 18 amino acids. The CDR3 DNA follows: TGTGCCAGCAGTAGGGAGGGAGGGGTTAGGGGAGGCAATCAGCCCCAGCATTTT. This codes for CASSREGGVRGGNQPQHF.

The chain couples TRBV7-2 to TRBJ2-5; tentatively, D is TRBD1 (6 bases). V lost 5 bases, J lost 5 bases, and 21 bases lay in between. The CDR3 consists of 16 residues. CDR1 and CDR2 (germline): SGHTA, FQGNSA. The CDR3 nucleotides are TGTGCCAGCAGCCAAGACTCAGGGGCGGTAGGGGAGACCCAGTACTTC. Translation: CASSQDSGAVGETQYF. The full variable domain, completed using reference TRBV7-2 and TRBJ2-5, is GAGVSQSPSNKVTEKGKDVELRCDPISGHTALYWYRQSLGQGLEFLIYFQGNSAPDKSGLPSDRFSAERTGGSVSTLTIQRTQQEDSAVYLCASSQDSGAVGETQYFGPGTRLLVL.

The chain is built from TRBV7-2 and TRBJ1-1; D unclear. This CDR3 has 13 amino acids. Germline V gives CDR1 SGHTA, CDR2 FQGNSA. Trimming left V 5 bases short and J 5 bases short, with 12 bases between. This CDR3 reads CASSNTGWTEAFF. The CDR3 DNA is TGTGCCAGCAGCAACACGGGGTGGACTGAAGCTTTCTTT.

The V call is TRBV29-1, the J call TRBJ2-7; D is unclear. From germline, CDR1 is SQVTM and CDR2 ANQGSEA. Trimming cost V 1 base and J 7 bases, with 2 bases left between them. The CDR3 contains 9 residues. DNA for the CDR3: TGCAGCGTTGAAGGGGAGCAGTACTTC. Its translation is CSVEGEQYF.

This clonotype was seen a handful of times. V and J are TRBV7-2 and TRBJ1-5, with a possible D match to TRBD1 (6 bases). The CDR3 loop spans 14 amino acids. V shed 5 bases and J shed 1 base, with 9 bases lying between them. The germline V gene encodes CDR1 SGHTA and CDR2 FQGNSA. The CDR3 loop reads CASSKQGSNQPQHF. CDR3 DNA: TGTGCCAGCAGCAAACAGGGCAGCAATCAGCCCCAGCATTTT. The whole variable domain, remainder taken from reference TRBV7-2 and TRBJ1-5, is GAGVSQSPSNKVTEKGKDVELRCDPISGHTALYWYRQSLGQGLEFLIYFQGNSAPDKSGLPSDRFSAERTGGSVSTLTIQRTQQEDSAVYLCASSKQGSNQPQHFGDGTRLSIL.

This clonotype was seen repeatedly, ten times or more. This chain connects TRBV29-1 to TRBJ1-2; D not resolved. The CDR3 is made up of 11 amino acids. The germline V and J ends were trimmed by 4 bases and 6 bases, with 9 bases remaining between them. Germline loops: CDR1 SQVTM, CDR2 ANQGSEA. In DNA, the CDR3 is TGCAGCGTTGTCACGTATGATGGCTACACCTTC. Its translation is CSVVTYDGYTF.